This TCR beta chain was sequenced for a study of cytomegalovirus exposure and HLA in healthy donors. Study results and caveats: Association of roughly 17,000 TCR beta sequences with HLA alleles was found at 0.05 false discovery rate in a later analysis. Rarity marked most TCR sequences, yet some public TCRs occurred in many donors.

On this clone: Its cognate antigen is unknown.

Primers included in the PCR were 60 Vbeta and 13 Jbeta primers. Some clones are missing from TCRdb's copy, which holds only in-frame ones; the method was immunoSEQ multiplex PCR. This table holds 150,000 to 200,000 clones, about 76% found once. Material for sequencing was PBMCs. The clonotype comes from a male donor in good health and CMV-seropositive.

CDR3 nucleotide sequence: TGTGCCAGCAGTTTATTTGGGGGGAAGGATACGCAGTATTTT. Translated, it gives CASSLFGGKDTQYF. This rearrangement joins TRBV27 to TRBJ2-3; D is perhaps TRBD2 (6 bases). This CDR3 has 14 amino acids. V lost 1 base and J lost 6, with 11 bases in between. The germline gives CDR1 MNHEY, CDR2 SMNVEV (reference sequence).